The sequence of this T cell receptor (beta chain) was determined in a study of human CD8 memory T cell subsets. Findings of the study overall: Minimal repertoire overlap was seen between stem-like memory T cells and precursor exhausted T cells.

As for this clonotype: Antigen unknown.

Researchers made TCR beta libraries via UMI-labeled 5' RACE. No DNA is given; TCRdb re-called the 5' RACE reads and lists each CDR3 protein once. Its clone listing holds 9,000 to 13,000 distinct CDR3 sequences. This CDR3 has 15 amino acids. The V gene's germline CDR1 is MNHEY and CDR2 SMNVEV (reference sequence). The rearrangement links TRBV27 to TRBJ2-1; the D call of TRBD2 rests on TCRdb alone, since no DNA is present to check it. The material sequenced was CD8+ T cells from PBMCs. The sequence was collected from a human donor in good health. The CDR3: CASSLRTRSYNEQFF.